The 32 T cell receptor beta chains below were found in one sample sequenced in a study of technical replicates of blood from a handful of donors. Produced via immunoSEQ multiplex PCR; TCRdb's table is partial and in-frame only. The table lists some 71,000 clones, around 97% of them singletons. The sequenced material came from T cells isolated from PBMCs. The source of these receptors is a human donor in good health.

V and J are TRBV10-3 and TRBJ1-2; D may be TRBD1 (5 bases). V lost 3 bases to trimming and J lost 4 bases, with 18 bases between them. Germline values: CDR1 ENHRY, CDR2 SYGVKD. The CDR3 sequence is 16 residues long. The CDR3 DNA reads TGTGCCATCAGTGACCCGGGGGGTTCTACCGCCTATGGCTACACCTTC. Translation gives CAISDPGGSTAYGYTF.

CDR3 DNA sequence: TGTGCCAGCAGCCGGGACAGGGGGGCTTATCAGCCCCAGCATTTT. Its protein is CASSRDRGAYQPQHF. V usage is TRBV11-2 and J usage is TRBJ1-5; 11 bases agree with TRBD1. J was trimmed by 5 bases and V by 5 bases; bases with no gene match: 5. The germline V gene has CDR1 SGHAT and CDR2 FQNNGV. The CDR3 consists of 15 residues.

The chain employs TRBV7-7 and TRBJ1-5; D unresolved. Germline CDR1 reads SSHAT; CDR2 reads FNYEAQ (reference sequence). CDR3 length: 14 residues. CDR3 amino acids: CAPERRFLDQPQHF. CDR3 coding DNA: TGTGCTCCAGAGAGGAGGTTTTTGGATCAGCCCCAGCATTTT.

The chain has TRBV28 and TRBJ2-3; 16 bases are shared with TRBD2. Germline CDR1 is MDHEN and CDR2 is SYDVKM. Germline trimming cut 6 bases from V and 6 bases from J; bases unmatched to any gene: 6. The CDR3 length is 16 residues. The CDR3 sequence: CASSTGTSGRGDTQYF. In DNA, the CDR3 is TGTGCCAGCAGCACCGGGACTAGCGGGAGGGGCGATACGCAGTATTTT.

This clone was observed once. This rearrangement joins TRBV7-2 to TRBJ2-1; TRBD1 is a possible D gene (5 bases). Trimming took off 1 base at V and 4 bases at J, with 14 bases between the two ends. From germline, CDR1 is SGHTA and CDR2 FQGNSA. The CDR3 length is 16 residues. CDR3 loop: CASSLGYQPGYNEQFF. The CDR3, as DNA: TGTGCCAGCAGCTTAGGTTATCAACCAGGGTACAATGAGCAGTTCTTC.

The V gene is TRBV9, the J gene TRBJ2-3; 9 bases are shared with TRBD2. The CDR3 is 15 amino acids. The V segment lost 0 bases and the J segment 5 bases; nucleotides outside the gene matches: 4. Germline values: CDR1 SGDLS, CDR2 YYNGEE. The CDR3 DNA is TGTGCCAGCAGCGTAGTGGCGGGAGGGTTAGATACGCAGTATTTT. Encoded protein: CASSVVAGGLDTQYF.

Details on this clone: Other nucleotide sequences from this sample produce the same CDR3. The chain links TRBV25-1 to TRBJ1-5; tentative D call: TRBD1 (5 bases). Trimming cost V 6 bases and J 2 bases, with 5 bases left between them. Per the germline V gene, CDR1 is MGHDK and CDR2 is SYGVNS. This CDR3 spans 12 amino acids. The CDR3: CASRQGNQPQHF. Here the CDR3 DNA reads TGTGCCAGCAGACAGGGCAATCAGCCCCAGCATTTT. The variable domain in full, completed from reference TRBV25-1 and TRBJ1-5, reads EADIYQTPRYLVIGTGKKITLECSQTMGHDKMYWYQQDPGMELHLIHYSYGVNSTEKGDLSSESTVSRIRTEHFPLTLESARPSHTSQYLCASRQGNQPQHFGDGTRLSIL.

This chain uses TRBV11-3 with TRBJ2-7; D not resolved. The CDR3 extends over 14 amino acids. Per germline, CDR1 SGHNT and CDR2 YENEEA. V shed 5 bases and J shed 3 bases, with 14 bases lying between them. The CDR3 DNA reads TGTGCCAGCAGCCCCGCCCAGCAGGTCTACGAGCAGTACTTC. Amino acids: CASSPAQQVYEQYF.

This clone showed up just once. V usage is TRBV30 and J usage is TRBJ2-7; TRBD1 agrees at 8 bases. The CDR3 extends over 14 amino acids. V shed 5 bases, J shed 5 bases, and the junction held 11 bases outside the gene matches. The V gene's germline CDR1 is GTSNPN and CDR2 SVGIG (reference sequence). The CDR3 reads CAWDPGQGRHEQYF. In nucleotides, the CDR3 is TGTGCCTGGGACCCTGGACAGGGAAGGCACGAGCAGTACTTC.

The chain carries TRBV11-2 and TRBJ2-3, with D perhaps matching TRBD2 (6 bases). The CDR3 length is 14 residues. V lost 5 bases and J lost 5, with 14 bases in between. In germline, CDR1 is SGHAT, CDR2 FQNNGV. CDR3 loop: CASSTGLRLDTQYF. CDR3 in DNA: TGTGCCAGCAGCACGGGACTTAGACTAGATACGCAGTATTTT. The full variable domain, its missing parts supplied by reference TRBV11-2 and TRBJ2-3, is EAGVAQSPRYKIIEKRQSVAFWCNPISGHATLYWYQQILGQGPKLLIQFQNNGVVDDSQLPKDRFSAERLKGVDSTLKIQPAKLEDSAVYLCASSTGLRLDTQYFGPGTRLTVL.

The V and J genes are TRBV10-2 and TRBJ2-7; the match to TRBD1 covers 8 bases. CDR1 and CDR2 from the germline V gene are WSHSY and SAAADI. The CDR3 extends over 14 amino acids. V dropped 3 bases and J dropped 2; count of bases not matched to a gene: 3. The CDR3 nucleotides are TGCGCCAGCAGTGATCAGGGGGCCGCCTACGAGCAGTACTTC. The encoded protein is CASSDQGAAYEQYF.

On this clone: The same CDR3 can be traced to other DNA sequences in this sample. The gene calls are TRBV5-6 and TRBJ2-7, with TRBD1 identical over 10 bases. Trimming cost V 2 bases and J 2 bases; bases outside gene matches: 1. The CDR3 totals 14 residues. From germline, CDR1 is SGHDT and CDR2 YYEEEE. The CDR3, as DNA: TGTGCCAGCAGCTTAGGACAGGGGGCCTACGAGCAGTACTTC. This encodes CASSLGQGAYEQYF. The entire variable domain, with the rest obtained from reference TRBV5-6 and TRBJ2-7, is as follows: DAGVTQSPTHLIKTRGQQVTLRCSPKSGHDTVSWYQQALGQGPQFIFQYYEEEERQRGNFPDRFSGHQFPNYSSELNVNALLLGDSALYLCASSLGQGAYEQYFGPGTRLTVT.

This clone turned up a few times. The chain uses TRBV5-4 and TRBJ2-2; no clear D. The CDR3 loop spans 14 amino acids. The germline V gene has CDR1 SGHNT and CDR2 YYREEE (reference sequence). Trimming pared 1 base from V and 1 base from J, leaving 5 bases between. Written as DNA, the CDR3 is TGTGCCAGCAGCTTGACAGAGAACACCGGGGAGCTGTTTTTT. Protein: CASSLTENTGELFF.

The rearrangement joins TRBV11-2 to TRBJ2-3; D is unresolved. Trimming pared 1 base from V and 0 bases from J, leaving 5 bases between. This CDR3 has 14 residues. Germline CDR1 reads SGHAT; CDR2 reads FQNNGV. The CDR3 region has the DNA TGTGCCAGCAGCTTAGTATTGAGCACAGATACGCAGTATTTT. Protein: CASSLVLSTDTQYF.

The chain recombines TRBV18 with TRBJ1-4; D gene uncertain. The V and J ends lost 4 bases and 8 bases respectively, with 11 bases between them. This CDR3 region has 13 residues. CDR1 and CDR2 from the germline V gene are KGHSH and LQKENI. CDR3 coding DNA: TGTGCCAGCTCACAAAACCAAGAGGAAAAACTGTTTTTT. Translating it yields CASSQNQEEKLFF.

The chain recombines TRBV29-1 with TRBJ2-7; D is ambiguous. The CDR3 spans 14 residues. Germline V gene data show CDR1 as SQVTM and CDR2 as ANQGSEA. The V gene lost 8 bases and the J gene lost 0 bases, with 17 bases spanning the gap. CDR3 DNA: TGCAGCCCCCAGTTCGAGTACAGCTCCTACGAGCAGTACTTC. Its translation is CSPQFEYSSYEQYF.

J is TRBJ2-3 and V is TRBV10-3, with TRBD2 matching over 7 bases. The junction had 11 bases not matched to a gene; V was cut back by 6 bases and J by 2 bases. CDR3 size: 16 residues. Per germline, CDR1 ENHRY and CDR2 SYGVKD. The DNA for the CDR3 is TGTGCCATCAGCCCCGAGGCAGCGGGGTACACAGATACGCAGTATTTT. Translation: CAISPEAAGYTDTQYF.

V and J are TRBV9 and TRBJ2-5, with 10 nucleotides matching TRBD2. The CDR3 runs 17 residues. Germline V lookup: CDR1 SGDLS, CDR2 YYNGEE. The ends lost 3 bases at V and 0 bases at J; junction bases unmatched: 8. CDR3 bases: TGTGCCAGCAGCGCTCGGACTAGCGGTTTAGACCAAGAGACCCAGTACTTC. Residues: CASSARTSGLDQETQYF.

The rearrangement uses TRBV7-2 and TRBJ2-7, with TRBD2 matching 9 bases. The germline CDR1 and CDR2 sequences are SGHTA and FQGNSA. V lost 5 bases, J lost 2 bases, and 10 bases stayed unmatched. The CDR3 sequence is 16 residues long. The CDR3: CASSPMRSGRPYEQYF. CDR3 coding DNA: TGTGCCAGCAGCCCAATGCGTAGCGGGAGACCCTACGAGCAGTACTTC.

The rearrangement joins TRBV28 to TRBJ2-1, with 7 bases fitting TRBD2. Germline assignment: CDR1 MDHEN and CDR2 SYDVKM. Trimming cost V 2 bases and J 2 bases; bases outside gene matches: 0. This CDR3 comprises 14 residues. In DNA form, the CDR3 reads TGTGCCAGCAGTTTAGGGGGGGCCTACAATGAGCAGTTCTTC. Amino acid sequence: CASSLGGAYNEQFF.

V and J are TRBV19 and TRBJ1-1; D remains unclear. Germline assignment: CDR1 LNHDA and CDR2 SQIVND (reference sequence). V gave up 5 bases and J gave up 2 bases, with 15 bases separating them. The CDR3 extends over 15 amino acids. CDR3 bases: TGTGCCAGTAGTCCACCCCCGGGAGGCAACACTGAAGCTTTCTTT. It is translated as CASSPPPGGNTEAFF.

This clone was observed a single time. The chain links TRBV10-3 to TRBJ1-2, with D perhaps matching TRBD1 (6 bases). The CDR3 covers 13 residues. Between the trimmed V and J ends, which lost 4 bases and 4 bases, there was a span of 10 bases. CDR1 and CDR2 from the germline V gene are ENHRY and SYGVKD. In nucleotides, the CDR3 is TGTGCCATCAGTGCAGGGGAAATCTATGGCTACACCTTC. It yields the protein CAISAGEIYGYTF.

Only one count was recorded for this clone. The V and J genes are TRBV19 and TRBJ1-1, with D uncertain. Germline V gene sequence: CDR1 LNHDA, CDR2 SQIVND (reference sequence). V lost 3 bases, J lost 1 base, and 6 bases lay in between. The CDR3 consists of 13 residues. This CDR3 reads CASSMIENTEAFF. The CDR3 coding sequence is TGTGCCAGTAGTATGATAGAGAACACTGAAGCTTTCTTT.

The chain couples TRBV4-1 to TRBJ2-1, with 10 bases identical to TRBD2. Looked up from germline, CDR1 is MGHRA and CDR2 is YSYEKL. The CDR3 length is 14 residues. The J segment lost 6 bases and the V segment lost 4 bases, leaving 3 bases of the junction unmatched. CDR3 sequence: CASSRLAGVNEQFF. The CDR3 DNA follows: TGCGCCAGCAGCCGCCTAGCGGGAGTCAATGAGCAGTTCTTC.

The chain employs TRBV28 and TRBJ1-1, with D unresolved. The CDR3 length is 15 residues. Looked up from germline, CDR1 is MDHEN and CDR2 is SYDVKM. Deletions cut 1 base from V and 4 bases from J, with 13 bases between. The DNA for the CDR3 is TGTGCCAGCAGTTTATATAAGAGGGTCGGCACTGAAGCTTTCTTT. As protein: CASSLYKRVGTEAFF.

The chain combines TRBV11-2 with TRBJ2-3, with TRBD2 matching over 12 bases. Per germline, CDR1 SGHAT and CDR2 FQNNGV. With 6 bases clipped from V and 4 bases from J, the junction kept 8 bases outside the gene matches. The CDR3 contains 16 residues. The CDR3 spells CASSKRTSGVPDTQYF. In DNA, the CDR3 is TGTGCCAGCAGTAAAAGGACTAGCGGGGTCCCAGATACGCAGTATTTT. The whole variable domain, remainder taken from reference TRBV11-2 and TRBJ2-3, is EAGVAQSPRYKIIEKRQSVAFWCNPISGHATLYWYQQILGQGPKLLIQFQNNGVVDDSQLPKDRFSAERLKGVDSTLKIQPAKLEDSAVYLCASSKRTSGVPDTQYFGPGTRLTVL.

The chain joins TRBV7-9 to TRBJ2-2, with 11 bases aligning to TRBD2. Trimming took 2 bases from V and 3 from J; bases not matched to a gene: 8. Germline CDR1 and CDR2: SEHNR and FQNEAQ (reference sequence). CDR3 size: 18 residues. CDR3 nucleotide sequence: TGTGCCAGCAGCTTATGGCTAGCGGGAGGTTTTGACACCGGGGAGCTGTTTTTT. Protein product: CASSLWLAGGFDTGELFF. Combining the CDR3 with reference TRBV7-9 and TRBJ2-2 gives the whole variable domain DTGVSQNPRHKITKRGQNVTFRCDPISEHNRLYWYRQTLGQGPEFLTYFQNEAQLEKSRLLSDRFSAERPKGSFSTLEIQRTEQGDSAMYLCASSLWLAGGFDTGELFFGEGSRLTVL.

This chain connects TRBV4-1 to TRBJ2-1; TRBD1 agrees at 8 bases. The CDR3 totals 15 residues. Germline V CDR1 and CDR2: MGHRA, YSYEKL. Germline trimming cut 5 bases from V and 2 bases from J; bases unmatched to any gene: 5. As DNA, the CDR3 is TGCGCCAGCAGCATCGACAGGGGACCCTACAATGAGCAGTTCTTC. Translation gives CASSIDRGPYNEQFF.

V gene TRBV11-3 combines with J gene TRBJ2-7; 8 bases fit TRBD1. The V segment lost 5 bases and the J segment 5 bases; nucleotides outside the gene matches: 11. The CDR3 totals 15 residues. Germline loops: CDR1 SGHNT, CDR2 YENEEA. As DNA, the CDR3 is TGTGCCAGCAGCCCCACCAGGGGGCTCATGAACGAGCAGTACTTC. Translated, it gives CASSPTRGLMNEQYF.

The chain carries TRBV14 and TRBJ1-1; 8 bases map to TRBD1. Germline V lookup: CDR1 SGHDN, CDR2 FVKESK. The length of the CDR3 is 15 residues. The ends lost 5 bases at V and 1 base at J; junction bases unmatched: 6. The CDR3 protein is CASSFAGTGNTEAFF. Written as DNA, the CDR3 is TGTGCCAGCAGCTTCGCCGGGACAGGGAACACTGAAGCTTTCTTT.

This CDR3 reads CASSRDIANTGELFF. The CDR3 DNA follows: TGTGCCAGCAGCCGGGACATTGCGAACACCGGGGAGCTGTTTTTT. J is TRBJ2-2 and V is TRBV9; a weak D match, TRBD1 (6 bases). Trimming took off 4 bases at V and 0 bases at J, with 10 bases between the two ends. The length of the CDR3 is 15 residues. The germline V gene encodes CDR1 SGDLS and CDR2 YYNGEE. Supplemented by reference TRBV9 and TRBJ2-2, the full variable domain reads DSGVTQTPKHLITATGQRVTLRCSPRSGDLSVYWYQQSLDQGLQFLIQYYNGEERAKGNILERFSAQQFPDLHSELNLSSLELGDSALYFCASSRDIANTGELFFGEGSRLTVL.

A single count supports this clone. The rearrangement uses TRBV5-1 and TRBJ1-4; 9 nucleotides match TRBD1. The trim removed 7 bases at V and 8 bases at J, leaving 9 bases unmatched. This CDR3 is 14 amino acids long. Per the germline V gene, CDR1 is SGHRS and CDR2 is YFSETQ. The CDR3 DNA follows: TGCGCCAGCGGCACAGGGGGCGTTCGGGAAAAACTGTTTTTT. Translating gives CASGTGGVREKLFF.